This T cell receptor (beta chain) was recovered during a study of cytomegalovirus exposure and HLA in healthy donors. From germline, CDR1 is SGDLS and CDR2 YYNGEE. V lost 0 bases and J 3 bases, leaving 15 bases between the germline ends. CDR3 size: 16 residues. With 60 Vbeta and 13 Jbeta primers, the PCR was carried out. Repertoires were generated with immunoSEQ multiplex PCR, while TCRdb's copy carries only in-frame clones and drops some. The data show about 180,000 clones, over 65% seen once. Study observations and caveats: Some highly shared sequence variants likely arose as a pipeline artifact. Donors were assumed by presence/absence analyses to have roughly uniform sequencing depth. Earlier results showed most TCR beta V segments being productive about 90% or about 30% of the time. Analysis performed later showed TCR beta chains linked to HLA being more clonally expanded than equally common others.

About this clone: Its specificity is unknown.

This sequence originates from a man younger than 30 in good health and CMV-seronegative. The chain uses TRBV9 and TRBJ1-2; possibly TRBD1 for D (6 bases). The material sequenced was PBMCs. CDR3: CASSVAAGDEYYGYTF. In nucleotides, the CDR3 is TGTGCCAGCAGCGTAGCGGCAGGGGATGAGTACTATGGCTACACCTTC.